The clone carrying this TCR beta chain was observed at least ten times. The data were obtained in a study of T cells in Graves' hyperthyroidism and ophthalmopathy. Participants, patients aged 18 to 65, had newly diagnosed hyperthyroidism with a duration under 2 months. A patient was excluded if there was uncontrolled infection, other autoimmune disease, pregnancy or lactation. For the diagnoses, clinical symptoms, serum thyroxine and TRAb, thyroid ultrasound and orbital computed tomography were used. This sample holds PBMCs from under 11 ml fresh peripheral blood. Trimming shortened V by 4 bases and J by 1 base, and 13 bases separated the two germline ends. This CDR3 is built from 15 residues. The source material, RNA transcripts, was used to amplify TCR beta CDR3 regions. The HTBI primer set served for first-round RT-PCR of the TCR CDR3. TCRdb fed the multiplex PCR reads into MiXCR, producing one record per CDR3 protein. The repertoire holds 300,000 to 450,000 distinct CDR3 sequences, with about 14% as singletons.

The sequenced sample was blood. This TCR came from a woman aged 55-70 years with Graves' hyperthyroidism. This chain uses TRBV12-3 or TRBV12-4 with TRBJ1-1; possible D gene TRBD1, 6 bases. This CDR3 is CASSWGGGANTEAFF. The CDR3 DNA follows: TGTGCCAGCAGTTGGGGGGGGGGGGCGAACACTGAAGCTTTCTTT.